A selection of T cell receptor beta chains follows, all from one sample in a study of blood T cells in healthy people across ages. TCRdb re-called the 5' RACE reads with MiXCR, one entry per CDR3 protein. The sample lists under 950,000 distinct CDR3 sequences, about 24% occurring once. The sample comprised blood. The receptors come from a man aged 65 to 85 in good health. CDR3s include the opening cysteine and the closing phenylalanine or tryptophan. A D gene is named only where the DNA matches it firmly. Size is stated for part of the rows, as once, few or many counts, or as a class when the clone is expanded.

V	size	J	D	CDR3	DNA
TRBV25-1	NA	TRBJ1-1	NA	CASSADSQNTEAFF	TGTGCCAGCAGTGCTGACAGCCAGAACACTGAAGCTTTCTTT
TRBV11-2	many	TRBJ2-1	NA	CASSSGYNEQFF	TGCGCCAGCAGCTCTGGATACAATGAGCAGTTCTTC
TRBV28	many	TRBJ1-2	TRBD1	CASLESGQAAYGYTF	TGTGCCAGCCTCGAATCGGGACAGGCTGCCTATGGCTACACCTTC
TRBV7-9	few	TRBJ2-1	NA	CASSLSGTAKEQFF	TGTGCCAGCAGCTTATCAGGGACTGCAAAGGAGCAGTTCTTC
TRBV4-1	few	TRBJ2-2	NA	CASSQGGPGELFF	TGCGCCAGCAGCCAAGGAGGCCCCGGGGAGCTGTTTTTT
TRBV20-1	NA	TRBJ1-4	NA	CSARDRPRGVGNEKLFF	TGCAGTGCTAGAGATCGACCCAGGGGTGTCGGCAATGAAAAACTGTTTTTT
TRBV20-1	few	TRBJ1-2	TRBD1	CSARDRAFGSGYGYTF	TGCAGTGCTAGGGACAGGGCGTTCGGGTCCGGCTATGGCTACACCTTC
TRBV6-1	NA	TRBJ2-1	TRBD2	CASSEAGGYNEQFF	TGTGCCAGCAGTGAAGCGGGGGGGTACAATGAGCAGTTCTTC
TRBV9	NA	TRBJ2-5	TRBD2	CASSVGLSGGTQYF	TGTGCCAGCAGCGTAGGGCTATCGGGGGGGACCCAGTACTTC
TRBV29-1	NA	TRBJ2-5	TRBD2	CSVAISGSSQETQYF	TGCAGCGTTGCCATTAGCGGGAGCAGCCAAGAGACCCAGTACTTC
TRBV29-1	few	TRBJ1-2	NA	CSKNGGAHYGYTF	TGCAGCAAGAATGGGGGGGCTCACTATGGCTACACCTTC
TRBV19	NA	TRBJ2-3	TRBD1	CASSEGQGTDTQYF	TGTGCCAGTAGTGAGGGACAGGGGACGGATACGCAGTATTTT
TRBV9	NA	TRBJ2-3	TRBD2	CASSVISGIGTDTQYF	TGTGCCAGCAGCGTTATTAGCGGGATAGGTACAGATACGCAGTATTTT
TRBV3-1	NA	TRBJ2-5	NA	CASSQELVRQETQYF	TGTGCCAGCAGCCAAGAGTTGGTCAGACAAGAGACCCAGTACTTC
TRBV3-1	NA	TRBJ2-7	TRBD2	CASSQWSSGTYEQHF	TGTGCCAGCAGCCAATGGTCTAGCGGTACCTACGAGCAGCACTTC
TRBV5-5	few	TRBJ2-3	NA	CASSLGWVSTDTQYF	TGTGCCAGCAGCTTGGGGTGGGTCAGCACAGATACGCAGTATTTT
TRBV3-1	few	TRBJ2-3	NA	CASSSRWGTDTQYF	TGTGCCAGCAGCTCAAGGTGGGGCACCGATACGCAGTATTTT
TRBV7-3	few	TRBJ1-5	NA	CASSPAANQPQHF	TGTGCCAGCAGCCCCGCGGCTAATCAGCCCCAGCATTTT
TRBV5-6	NA	TRBJ2-5	TRBD2	CASSFPGLAAQETQYF	TGTGCCAGCAGCTTCCCGGGACTAGCGGCCCAAGAGACCCAGTACTTC
TRBV7-9	NA	TRBJ1-2	NA	CASSLAGTGKWNYGYTF	TGTGCCAGCAGCTTAGCGGGTACGGGAAAATGGAACTATGGCTACACCTTC
TRBV4-3	NA	TRBJ2-1	TRBD2	CASSQPGTSGRLEQFF	TGCGCCAGCAGCCAACCTGGGACTAGCGGGAGGCTTGAGCAGTTCTTC
TRBV29-1	few	TRBJ2-7	NA	CSVAQGPYGQYF	TGCAGCGTTGCTCAGGGTCCCTACGGGCAGTACTTC
TRBV18	few	TRBJ2-2	NA	CASSPSGLIGELFF	TGTGCCAGCTCACCATCGGGTCTTATCGGGGAGCTGTTTTTT
TRBV2	NA	TRBJ2-3	NA	CASSYSRGEADTQYF	TGTGCCAGCAGCTACAGTCGAGGAGAGGCAGATACGCAGTATTTT
TRBV20-1	NA	TRBJ2-3	TRBD2	CSARSLAGRLSTDTQYF	TGCAGTGCTAGGAGCCTAGCGGGGAGACTTAGCACAGATACGCAGTATTTT
TRBV6-6	NA	TRBJ1-1	TRBD1	CASSYDRGAEAFF	TGTGCCAGCAGTTATGACAGGGGTGCTGAAGCTTTCTTT
TRBV20-1	NA	TRBJ2-1	NA	CSANGRSRNEQFF	TGCAGTGCTAATGGGAGAAGTCGCAATGAGCAGTTCTTC
TRBV10-3	few	TRBJ2-5	NA	CAISVGNTPYQETQYF	TGTGCCATCAGTGTAGGAAACACCCCGTACCAAGAGACCCAGTACTTC
TRBV20-1	few	TRBJ2-1	TRBD2	CRTGLAGDNEQFF	TGCAGGACTGGACTAGCGGGGGATAATGAGCAGTTCTTC
TRBV7-6	NA	TRBJ1-5	TRBD1	CASSQDRVFGNQPQHF	TGTGCCAGCAGCCAGGACAGGGTGTTCGGCAATCAGCCCCAGCATTTT
TRBV29-1	few	TRBJ2-1	NA	CSVSGAGNEQFF	TGCAGCGTTTCCGGGGCCGGGAATGAGCAGTTCTTC
TRBV28	few	TRBJ1-5	TRBD1	CASSWTGRSQPQHF	TGTGCCAGCAGTTGGACAGGGCGCAGTCAGCCCCAGCATTTT
TRBV5-1	NA	TRBJ1-2	TRBD1	CASSFSGQGYGYTF	TGCGCCAGCAGCTTCTCGGGACAGGGGTATGGCTACACCTTC
TRBV28	NA	TRBJ2-4	NA	CASSLRGRVNIQYF	TGTGCCAGCAGTTTACGGGGCAGGGTGAACATTCAGTACTTC
TRBV12-3/TRBV12-4	NA	TRBJ2-1	NA	CASGHWGENEQFF	TGTGCCAGTGGACATTGGGGAGAGAATGAGCAGTTCTTC
TRBV20-1	few	TRBJ2-4	NA	CSARDPRQELAKNIQYF	TGCAGTGCTAGAGATCCCAGACAAGAACTAGCCAAAAACATTCAGTACTTC
TRBV5-5	few	TRBJ2-1	NA	CASSLAQRTGNNEQFF	TGTGCCAGCAGCTTGGCCCAGAGGACTGGAAACAATGAGCAGTTCTTC
TRBV12-3/TRBV12-4	once	TRBJ2-7	TRBD1	CASSLRTGLYEQYF	TGTGCCAGCAGTTTGAGGACAGGACTCTACGAGCAGTACTTC
TRBV2	few	TRBJ2-7	TRBD1	CASNTGTGRYEQYF	TGTGCCAGCAATACCGGGACAGGGCGCTACGAGCAGTACTTC
TRBV7-4	few	TRBJ2-3	NA	CARERVPGSSTDTQYF	TGTGCCAGAGAACGGGTCCCGGGCTCGAGCACAGATACGCAGTATTTT
TRBV19	NA	TRBJ1-2	NA	CASTSGTPYGYTF	TGTGCCAGTACTTCCGGGACACCGTATGGCTACACCTTC
TRBV18	NA	TRBJ2-7	TRBD1	CASSPYRTGSVTYEQYF	TGTGCCAGCTCACCATACCGGACAGGGAGCGTTACGTACGAGCAGTACTTC
TRBV7-9	many	TRBJ1-1	NA	CASSLTQMNTEAFF	TGTGCCAGCAGCTTGACTCAGATGAACACTGAAGCTTTCTTT
TRBV14	few	TRBJ2-4	NA	CASSLGLPRGIQYF	TGTGCCAGCAGCCTCGGGCTCCCTCGGGGCATTCAGTACTTC
TRBV6-6	few	TRBJ2-3	NA	CASSQFGGGYRTDTQYF	TGTGCCAGCAGTCAGTTTGGAGGGGGGTATCGCACAGATACGCAGTATTTT
TRBV28	few	TRBJ2-7	TRBD1	CASSPHRGLWYF	TGTGCCAGCAGTCCCCACAGGGGGCTTTGGTACTTC
TRBV28	NA	TRBJ1-1	NA	CASGLTTEAFF	TGTGCCAGTGGCCTGACGACTGAAGCTTTCTTT
TRBV20-1	few	TRBJ2-5	NA	CSAPDPPLQYF	TGCAGTGCTCCAGACCCCCCTCTCCAGTACTTC
TRBV20-1	NA	TRBJ1-1	NA	CSARGAVPEAFF	TGCAGTGCTAGGGGGGCCGTTCCTGAAGCTTTCTTT
TRBV12-3/TRBV12-4	many	TRBJ2-3	TRBD1	CASSFYRTGKDTQYF	TGTGCCAGCAGCTTTTACCGGACAGGGAAGGACACGCAGTATTTT
TRBV6-6	NA	TRBJ1-4	NA	CASRARREAGNEKLFF	TGTGCCAGCCGCGCCAGGCGGGAAGCCGGTAATGAAAAACTGTTTTTT
TRBV20-1	few	TRBJ1-5	TRBD1	CSATTTGAAYQPQHF	TGCAGTGCCACCACGACAGGGGCAGCATATCAGCCCCAGCATTTT
TRBV12-3/TRBV12-4	few	TRBJ2-1	TRBD2	CASSLEDFRTSGRGNEQFF	TGTGCCAGCAGTTTAGAAGACTTCCGGACTAGCGGGAGGGGGAATGAGCAGTTCTTC
TRBV20-1	few	TRBJ1-2	NA	CSALETSVYGYTF	TGCAGTGCTTTGGAAACTTCCGTTTATGGCTACACCTTC